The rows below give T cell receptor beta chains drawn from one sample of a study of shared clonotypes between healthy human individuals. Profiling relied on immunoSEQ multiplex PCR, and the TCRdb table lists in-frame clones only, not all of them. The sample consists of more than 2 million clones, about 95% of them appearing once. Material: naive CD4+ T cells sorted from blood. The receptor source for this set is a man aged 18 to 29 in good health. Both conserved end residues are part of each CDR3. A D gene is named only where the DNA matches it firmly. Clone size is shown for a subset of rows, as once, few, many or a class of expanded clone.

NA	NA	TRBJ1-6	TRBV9	TGTGCCAGCAGCGTAGACATGGGTTCCGAAGGGTCCCTCCACTTT	CASSVDMGSEGSLHF
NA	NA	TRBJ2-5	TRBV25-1	TGTGCCAGCAGTGGCGTGGGAGAGCAGTACTTC	CASSGVGEQYF
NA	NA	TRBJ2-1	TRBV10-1	TGCGCCAGCATCCCCAACAATGAGCAGTTCTTC	CASIPNNEQFF
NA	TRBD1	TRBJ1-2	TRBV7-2	TGTGCCAGCAGCTTTACGGGGACAGGGGGCGCGAGTGGCTACACCTTC	CASSFTGTGGASGYTF
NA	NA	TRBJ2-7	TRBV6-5	TGTGCCAGCAGTTACCGGGGATTACGGGGTTACGAGCAGTACTTC	CASSYRGLRGYEQYF
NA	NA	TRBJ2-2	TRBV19	TGTGCCAGTAGTACCAGGGGCCCCACGGACGGGGAGCTGTTTTTT	CASSTRGPTDGELFF
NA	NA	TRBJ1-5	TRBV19	TGTGCCAGTAGTAAGGGAAAGGGAGCCTACAATCAGCCCCAGCATTTT	CASSKGKGAYNQPQHF
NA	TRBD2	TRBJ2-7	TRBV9	TGTGCCAGCAGCCCGAGGATTAGCGGGAAGAGCTCCTACGAGCAGTACTTC	CASSPRISGKSSYEQYF
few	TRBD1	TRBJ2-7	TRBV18	TGTGCCAGCTCACCCGGGACAGGGAGCTCCTACGAGCAGTACTTC	CASSPGTGSSYEQYF
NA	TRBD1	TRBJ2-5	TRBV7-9	TGTGCCAGCAGCTTAGGGCGGACAGGAAAAGAGACCCAGTACTTC	CASSLGRTGKETQYF
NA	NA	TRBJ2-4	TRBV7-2	TGTGCCAGCAGCTTAGTAGATGGATTGGCCAAAAACATTCAGTACTTC	CASSLVDGLAKNIQYF
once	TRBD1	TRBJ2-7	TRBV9	TGTGCCAGCAGCGGACCTCCAGGCAGGGGGCGTGGGTCCTACGAGCAGTACTTC	CASSGPPGRGRGSYEQYF
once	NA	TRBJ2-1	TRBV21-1	TGTGCCAGCAGGGATCTAGCGGGCCTTTGGTATGAGCAGTTCTTC	CASRDLAGLWYEQFF
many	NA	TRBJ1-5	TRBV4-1	TGCGCCAGCAGCCAAGAAGGAGGGACCAGCAATCAGCCCCAGCATTTT	CASSQEGGTSNQPQHF
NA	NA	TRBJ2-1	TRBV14	TGTGCCAGCAGCCAGGAACTAGCGAGGGGGAACAATGAGCAGTTCTTC	CASSQELARGNNEQFF
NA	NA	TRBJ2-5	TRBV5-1	TGCGCCAGCAGCCCCTCATCAGAGACCCAGTACTTC	CASSPSSETQYF
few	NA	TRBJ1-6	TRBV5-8	TGTGCCAGCATCGGGGTTGTCAATTCACCCCTCCACTTT	CASIGVVNSPLHF
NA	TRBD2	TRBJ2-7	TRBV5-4	TGTGCCAGCAGCTTTCAGGGACTAGCAAGCGAGCAGTACTTC	CASSFQGLASEQYF
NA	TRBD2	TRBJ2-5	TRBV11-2	TGTGCCAGCAGCTTAGCTAGCGGGAGGGGACAAGAGACCCAGTACTTC	CASSLASGRGQETQYF
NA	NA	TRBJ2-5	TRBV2	TGTGCCAGCAGCCCCAGCGAGACCCAGTACTTC	CASSPSETQYF
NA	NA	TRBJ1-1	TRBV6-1	TGTGCCAGCAGTCACGCGACGGGGAACACTGAAGCTTTCTTT	CASSHATGNTEAFF
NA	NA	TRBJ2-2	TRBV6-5	TGTGCCAGCAGTTTCCACGGGGCCCCGGGCACCGGGGAGCTGTTTTTT	CASSFHGAPGTGELFF
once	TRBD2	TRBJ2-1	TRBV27	TGTGCCAGCAAAGGTAGCGGGTTCAGAGAGTTCTTC	CASKGSGFREFF
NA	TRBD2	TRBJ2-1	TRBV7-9	TGTGCCAGCAGCTTAGAAGGGAGCGGGGTCAACTACAATGAGCAGTTCTTC	CASSLEGSGVNYNEQFF
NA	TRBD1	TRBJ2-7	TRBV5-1	TGCGCCAGCAGCGGGACAGGGGGCTCCTACGAGCAGTACTTC	CASSGTGGSYEQYF
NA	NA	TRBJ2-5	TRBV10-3	TGTGCCATCAGTGAGTCGGGGGGAGGAAGGCCCCAGTACTTC	CAISESGGGRPQYF
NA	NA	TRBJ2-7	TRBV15	TGTGCCACCAGCAGAGATGGTCCATACGAGCAGTACTTC	CATSRDGPYEQYF
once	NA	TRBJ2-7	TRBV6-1	TGTGCCAGCAGTGAGGGGCCAGGGGCCTTCTACGAGCAGTACTTC	CASSEGPGAFYEQYF
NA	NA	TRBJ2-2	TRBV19	TGTGCCAGTAGTACAAGGGAGATAACCGGGGAGCTGTTTTTT	CASSTREITGELFF
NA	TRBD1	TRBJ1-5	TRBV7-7	TGTGCTAGCAGCTTAGTTAGAGGGAACAGGGGGGGTAGCAATCAGCCCCAGCATTTT	CASSLVRGNRGGSNQPQHF
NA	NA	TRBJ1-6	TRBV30	TGTGCCTGGAGTGGGGGCACCTATAATTCACCCCTCCACTTT	CAWSGGTYNSPLHF
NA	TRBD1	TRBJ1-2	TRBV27	TGTGCCAGCAGGACAGGGGGAAAAGGCTACACCTTC	CASRTGGKGYTF
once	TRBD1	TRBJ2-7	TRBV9	TGTGCCAGCAGCGTCTCCGGGACAGGGGTACCCGAGCAGTACTTC	CASSVSGTGVPEQYF
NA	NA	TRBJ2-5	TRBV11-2	TGTGCCAGCAGCTTAGAAAGGGTTACCCAGTACTTC	CASSLERVTQYF
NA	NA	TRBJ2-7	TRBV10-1	TGCGCCAGCAGTGAGTCTAGGCCCGGGCGTCAAACTAACTCCTACGAGCAGTACTTC	CASSESRPGRQTNSYEQYF
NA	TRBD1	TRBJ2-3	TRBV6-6	TGTGCCAGCAGTTCCACGGACAGGGGGCAAGGAGATACGCAGTATTTT	CASSSTDRGQGDTQYF
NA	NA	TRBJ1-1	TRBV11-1	TGTGCCAGCAGCTTAGAAATGAACACTGAAGCTTTCTTT	CASSLEMNTEAFF
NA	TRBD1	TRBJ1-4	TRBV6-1	TGTGCCAGCAGAAGGACAGGGGGCGTGAATGAAAAACTGTTTTTT	CASRRTGGVNEKLFF
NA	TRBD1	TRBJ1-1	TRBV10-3	TGTGCCATCAGCACAACAGGGGCTGAAGCTTTCTTT	CAISTTGAEAFF
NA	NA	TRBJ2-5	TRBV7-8	TGTGCCAGCAGCTTATATTCAGCTTCAGAGACCCAGTACTTC	CASSLYSASETQYF
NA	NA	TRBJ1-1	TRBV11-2	TGTGCCAGCAGCTTCTGGGGGGACACTGAAGCTTTCTTT	CASSFWGDTEAFF
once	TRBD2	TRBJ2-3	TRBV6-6	TGTGCCAGCAGCTCGGGACTAGCGGGGTCAGATACGCAGTATTTT	CASSSGLAGSDTQYF
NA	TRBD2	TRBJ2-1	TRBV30	TGTGCCTCGCTCGAGCGGGGGTACAATGAGCAGTTCTTC	CASLERGYNEQFF
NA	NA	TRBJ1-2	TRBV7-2	TGTGCCAGCAGCTTAGGGGGTCAGGATTATGGCTACACCTTC	CASSLGGQDYGYTF
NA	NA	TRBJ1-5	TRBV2	TGTGCCAGCAGTGAAGGGGGCGGTCAGCCCCAGCATTTT	CASSEGGGQPQHF
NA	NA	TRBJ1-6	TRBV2	TGTGCCAGCAGTGGAGGGTATTGGTCACCCCTCCACTTT	CASSGGYWSPLHF
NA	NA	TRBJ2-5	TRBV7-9	TGTGCCAGCAGCTTAAGGGGCCCCACCGGGGAGACCCAGTACTTC	CASSLRGPTGETQYF
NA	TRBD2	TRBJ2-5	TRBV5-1	TGCGCCAGCAGCTTGGGGACTAGCGGTGTAGTGGAGACCCAGTACTTC	CASSLGTSGVVETQYF
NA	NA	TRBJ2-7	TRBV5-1	TGCGCCAGCAGCTTGGGCGGGGCGCTGGTCTACGAGCAGTACTTC	CASSLGGALVYEQYF
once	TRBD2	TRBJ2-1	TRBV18	TGTGCCAGCTCCCATACGACTAGCGGGAGGAGCTCCTACAATGAGCAGTTCTTC	CASSHTTSGRSSYNEQFF
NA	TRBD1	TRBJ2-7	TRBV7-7	TGTGCTAGCAGCTTAGAACAGGGGTCCTACGAGCAGTACTTC	CASSLEQGSYEQYF
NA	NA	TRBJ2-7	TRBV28	TGTGCCAGCAGTTTATGGATGGAGACAGACCAACCTGATCTTTACGAGCAGTACTTC	CASSLWMETDQPDLYEQYF
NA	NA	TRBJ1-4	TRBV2	TGTGCCAGCAGTGTCGAGACACCGAATGAAAAACTGTTTTTT	CASSVETPNEKLFF
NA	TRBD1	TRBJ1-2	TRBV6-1	TGTGCCAGCAGTTTACAGGGGAACTATGGCTACACCTTC	CASSLQGNYGYTF